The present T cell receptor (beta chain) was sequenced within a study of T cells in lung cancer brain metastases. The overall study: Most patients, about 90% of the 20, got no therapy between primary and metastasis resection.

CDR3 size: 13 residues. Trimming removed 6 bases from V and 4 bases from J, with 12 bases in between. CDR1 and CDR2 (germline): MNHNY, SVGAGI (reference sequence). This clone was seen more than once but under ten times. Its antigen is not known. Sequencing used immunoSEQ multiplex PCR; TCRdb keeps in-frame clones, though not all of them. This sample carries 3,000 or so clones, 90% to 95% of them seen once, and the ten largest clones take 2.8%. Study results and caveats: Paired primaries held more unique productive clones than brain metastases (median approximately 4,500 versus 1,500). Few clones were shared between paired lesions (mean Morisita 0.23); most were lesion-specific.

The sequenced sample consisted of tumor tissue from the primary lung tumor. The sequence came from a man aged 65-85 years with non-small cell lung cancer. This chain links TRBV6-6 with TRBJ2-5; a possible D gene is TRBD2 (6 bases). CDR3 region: CASRRRRGETQYF. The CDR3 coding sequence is TGTGCCAGCAGACGGAGGAGGGGAGAGACCCAGTACTTC.